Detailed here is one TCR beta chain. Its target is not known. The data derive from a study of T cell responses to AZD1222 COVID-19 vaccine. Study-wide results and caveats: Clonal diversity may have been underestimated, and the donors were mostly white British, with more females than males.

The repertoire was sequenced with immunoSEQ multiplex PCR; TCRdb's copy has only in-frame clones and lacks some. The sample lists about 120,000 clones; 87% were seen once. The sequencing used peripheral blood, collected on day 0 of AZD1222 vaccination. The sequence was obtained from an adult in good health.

The CDR3 loop is CASSLRGDTQYF. In DNA, the CDR3 is TGTGCCAGCAGTCTCCGGGGAGATACGCAGTATTTT. The chain couples TRBV2 to TRBJ2-3; a possible D gene is TRBD2 (5 bases). Germline CDR1 is SNHLY and CDR2 is FYNNEI. The CDR3 extends over 12 amino acids. V was clipped by 5 bases and J by 5 bases, with 8 bases between them.